This entry is about one T cell receptor beta chain. Losses at the gene ends were 6 bases for V and 5 bases for J; bases not matched to a gene: 4. Germline CDR1 is MGHDK and CDR2 is SYGVNS. The CDR3 has 14 residues. The assay was immunoSEQ multiplex PCR, and TCRdb's table has in-frame clones only and misses some. The sample has hundreds of thousands of clones, approximately 91% seen once. The data were taken from a study of blood T cell repertoires in COVID-19. Study details: T cells, B-cell-depleted T cells, or PBMCs supplied cDNA or gDNA.

Sequenced: peripheral blood. The TCR originated in a man between 18 and 35 years old with active or convalescent COVID-19. The chain uses TRBV25-1 and TRBJ1-6; 7 nucleotides line up with TRBD1. The CDR3 loop is CASREGQNNSPLHF. The CDR3 region has the DNA TGTGCCAGCAGGGAGGGACAGAATAATTCACCCCTCCACTTT.